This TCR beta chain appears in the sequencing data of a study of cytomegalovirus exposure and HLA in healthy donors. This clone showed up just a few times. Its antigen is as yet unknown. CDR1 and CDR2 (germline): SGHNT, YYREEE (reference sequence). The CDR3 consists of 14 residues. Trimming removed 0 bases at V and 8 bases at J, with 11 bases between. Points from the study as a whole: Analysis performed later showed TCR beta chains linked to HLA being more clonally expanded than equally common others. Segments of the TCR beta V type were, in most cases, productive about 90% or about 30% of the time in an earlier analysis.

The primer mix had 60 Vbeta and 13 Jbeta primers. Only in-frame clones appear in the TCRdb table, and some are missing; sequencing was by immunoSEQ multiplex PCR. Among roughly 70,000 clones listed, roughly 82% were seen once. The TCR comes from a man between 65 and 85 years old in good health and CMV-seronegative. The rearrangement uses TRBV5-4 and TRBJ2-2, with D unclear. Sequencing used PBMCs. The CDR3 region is CASSLGLEKGELFF. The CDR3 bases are TGTGCCAGCAGCTTGGGGTTAGAGAAAGGGGAGCTGTTTTTT.